This entry lists 7 T cell receptor beta chains sequenced from one sample in a study of T cell clonality in common variable immunodeficiency. The data were produced by immunoSEQ multiplex PCR, yet TCRdb's version contains in-frame clones alone and is incomplete. The sample presents 50,000 to 60,000 clones, none singletons. Input material: peripheral blood mononuclear cells. These receptors were taken from a person aged 18-69 years in good health.

Many counts were recorded for this clone. The DNA read from the CDR3 is TGTGCCAGCCTCCAGGAGCGGAGCACAGATACG. It specifies CASLQERSTDT. The full CDR3 is CASLQERSTDTQYF. The rearrangement joins TRBV2 to TRBJ2-3; a possible D gene is TRBD2 (5 bases). The read ends 3 residues before the CDR3 terminus; that terminus is restored from the germline J gene. V lost 8 bases, J lost 0 bases, and 12 bases lay in between. This CDR3 has 14 residues. The germline V gene encodes CDR1 SNHLY and CDR2 FYNNEI.

Ten or more counts support this clone. The read falls 3 residues short of the CDR3 end, and the missing part is taken from the germline J gene. The V call is TRBV20-1, the J call TRBJ2-1, with TRBD2 matching over 12 bases. The V and J ends lost 6 bases and 8 bases, in that order; junction bases with no gene match: 5. CDR3 size: 13 residues. Germline V gene lookup returns CDR1 DFQATT and CDR2 SNEGSKA (reference sequence). CDR3 bases read: TGCAGTGCCCAGACTAGCGGGAGTGATGAG. Its translation is CSAQTSGSDE. The full-length CDR3 reads as CSAQTSGSDEQFF.

There are a few counts of this clone. The read terminates 3 residues ahead of where the CDR3 ends, so the germline J gene completes it. The chain is built from TRBV20-1 and TRBJ2-7; TRBD2 agrees at 10 bases. Looked up from germline, CDR1 is DFQATT and CDR2 is SNEGSKA (reference sequence). With V trimmed by 0 bases and J by 5 bases, 16 bases remained unmatched. The CDR3 length is 18 residues. This chain's CDR3 is CSARDTRPGLANSNEQYF. The CDR3 bases that were read are TGCAGTGCTAGAGATACAAGACCGGGACTAGCGAACTCAAACGAG.

The sample holds many counts of this clone. Coverage ceases 3 residues before the CDR3 finishes, and the germline J gene fills in the end. This chain uses TRBV20-1 with TRBJ2-1; D might be TRBD2 (6 bases). From germline, CDR1 is DFQATT and CDR2 SNEGSKA (reference sequence). V was clipped by 4 bases and J by 7 bases, with 17 bases between them. The CDR3 has 14 amino acids. The CDR3 sequence is CSATIGGGPNEQFF. The sequenced part of the CDR3 DNA is TGCAGTGCTACCATAGGTGGAGGGCCGAATGAG.

This clone was seen at least ten times. The read ends 3 residues shy of where the CDR3 ends; the end is completed using the germline J gene. The chain is built from TRBV20-1 and TRBJ1-3; D not certain. The germline V gene encodes CDR1 DFQATT and CDR2 SNEGSKA (reference sequence). V lost 0 bases and J 4 bases, leaving 16 bases between the germline ends. This CDR3 has 16 residues. CDR3 in amino acids: CSARDIRGSAGNTIYF. CDR3 DNA, as far as it was read: TGCAGTGCTAGAGATATTCGGGGATCGGCCGGAAACACC.

In regard to this clone: The read terminates 3 residues before the CDR3 end, so the remaining end is supplied by the germline J gene. This rearrangement joins TRBV29-1 to TRBJ2-7; 7 positions match TRBD1. With V trimmed by 3 bases and J by 0 bases, 11 bases remained unmatched. The CDR3 is 16 residues long. Germline CDR1 and CDR2: SQVTM and ANQGSEA. CDR3 in amino acids: CSVEAGQDYHSYEQYF. The DNA read from the CDR3 is TGCAGCGTTGAGGCCGGACAGGATTATCACTCCTACGAG.

This clone was counted at least ten times. With the read ending 3 residues before the CDR3 end, the germline J gene is used to fill in that end. V gene TRBV30 combines with J gene TRBJ2-7; TRBD1 is a possible D gene (5 bases). V lost 2 bases and J lost 0, with 11 bases in between. The length of the CDR3 is 14 residues. Germline-derived CDR1 and CDR2 are GTSNPN and SVGIG (reference sequence). The CDR3 bases that were read are TGTGCCTGGAGTACAGGTTGGGGCTCCTACGAG. It specifies CAWSTGWGSYE. The CDR3 as a whole reads CAWSTGWGSYEQYF.